This passage covers 25 T cell receptor beta chains from one sample sequenced in a study of metastatic and nonmetastatic thyroid tumors. TCRdb re-called the PCR reads through MiXCR. The sample has 15,000 to 20,000 clones, 34% seen once. No treatment had been given to any patient before thyroid surgery. Source material: tumor tissue. The receptors come from a male donor with papillary thyroid cancer or a benign thyroid nodule (not recorded which). Some clones in this sample may be carry-over from other donors' samples.

The chain joins TRBV7-8 to TRBJ2-3, with 9 bases lining up with TRBD2. The CDR3 runs 17 residues. J gave up 3 bases and V 5 bases, and 12 bases lay outside the gene matches. Germline V gives CDR1 SGHVS, CDR2 FQNEAQ. The CDR3 reads CASSLGGLAGVTDTQYF. CDR3 sequence (DNA): TGTGCCAGCAGCCTAGGGGGGTTAGCGGGAGTGACAGATACGCAGTATTTT.

The chain joins TRBV10-1 to TRBJ2-3, with D possibly being TRBD2 (7 bases). From germline, CDR1 is WNHNN and CDR2 SYGVQD (reference sequence). Trimming took 0 bases from V and 4 from J, leaving 14 bases between them. The CDR3 has 16 amino acids. This CDR3 reads CASSESVRGRADTQYF. As DNA, the CDR3 is TGCGCCAGCAGTGAGTCGGTGCGGGGGCGAGCAGATACGCAGTATTTT.

This clone was counted ten times or more. The chain employs TRBV11-1 and TRBJ1-2, with TRBD1 identical over 8 bases. V lost 4 bases, J lost 6 bases, and 13 bases stayed unmatched. Germline V CDR1 and CDR2: SGHAT, FQDESV (reference sequence). The CDR3 totals 16 residues. CDR3 bases: TGTGCCAGCAGCTCCATAGGACAGGGACAAGCGGATGGCTACACCTTC. It is translated as CASSSIGQGQADGYTF.

This clone was seen ten or more times. CDR3 region: CASSLGSTQETQYF. CDR3 bases: TGCGCCAGCAGCTTGGGAAGCACGCAAGAGACCCAGTACTTC. The V and J genes are TRBV5-1 and TRBJ2-5; no reliable D call. Germline CDR1 SGHRS, CDR2 YFSETQ. The CDR3 runs to 14 residues. V was cut by 0 bases and J by 2 bases, with 8 bases left in between.

The genes are TRBV6-4 and TRBJ1-2; the match to TRBD1 covers 8 bases. Germline trimming cut 10 bases from V and 2 bases from J; bases unmatched to any gene: 6. CDR3 length equals 13 residues. Germline CDR1 MRHNA, CDR2 SNTAGT. CDR3 in DNA: TGTGCCATTCTCGACAGGGGAAACTATGGCTACACCTTC. This translates into CAILDRGNYGYTF.

The table lists this clone with a few counts. The V gene is TRBV10-2, the J gene TRBJ1-2, with 12 bases matching TRBD1. V was clipped by 6 bases and J by 8 bases; unmatched bases: 10. Germline V gene lookup returns CDR1 WSHSY and CDR2 SAAADI. The CDR3 has 15 amino acids. The CDR3 spells CASRAGQGALRGYTF. Written as DNA, the CDR3 is TGCGCCAGCAGAGCGGGACAGGGGGCGTTAAGGGGCTACACCTTC.

This clone has a handful of counts. A read error may be the cause here, since a much bigger clone is one base away. Other DNA sequences in the same sample also yield this CDR3. The chain is built from TRBV6-1 and TRBJ1-5; TRBD1 agrees at 7 bases. Unmatched junction bases numbered 12, after V lost 6 bases and J lost 7 bases. From germline, CDR1 is MNHNS and CDR2 SASEGT. CDR3 length: 15 residues. The CDR3 DNA reads as TGTGCCAGCAGCCCCCGACAGGGTCCCTACCAGCCCCAGCATTTT. It specifies CASSPRQGPYQPQHF.

The chain is built from TRBV20-1 and TRBJ2-7, with 7 positions matching TRBD1. The CDR3 consists of 15 residues. Germline V gene data show CDR1 as DFQATT and CDR2 as SNEGSKA (reference sequence). The trim removed 2 bases at V and 7 bases at J, leaving 14 bases unmatched. CDR3 in amino acids: CSARPSGTARWEQYF. DNA of the CDR3: TGCAGTGCTAGACCATCCGGGACAGCCCGCTGGGAGCAGTACTTC.

A few counts support this clone. This chain joins TRBV6-1 and TRBJ2-3; D not certain. The CDR3 length is 16 residues. The germline CDR1 and CDR2 sequences are MNHNS and SASEGT. Between the trimmed V and J ends, which lost 7 bases and 1 base, there was a span of 18 bases. The CDR3 nucleotides read TGTGCCAGCACCCAACCCACCACATCGGGCACAGATACGCAGTATTTT. It encodes CASTQPTTSGTDTQYF.

This clone was seen a handful of times. A much larger clone lies a single base off, so this may be a read error. The chain carries TRBV10-2 and TRBJ1-5, with TRBD1 identical over 10 bases. The CDR3 is made up of 13 amino acids. Germline-derived CDR1 and CDR2 are WSHSY and SAAADI. J was trimmed by 7 bases and V by 7 bases; bases with no gene match: 4. CDR3: CASITGQGQPQHF. The CDR3 DNA follows: TGCGCCAGCATCACGGGACAGGGGCAGCCCCAGCATTTT.

This clone was detected ten times or more. Since the CDR3 does not end with the conserved phenylalanine or tryptophan, this likely comes from a read error. This sequence joins TRBV30 and TRBJ1-2; no clear D. The CDR3 has 12 residues. Looked up from germline, CDR1 is GTSNPN and CDR2 is SVGIG (reference sequence). Trimming took off 1 base at V and 4 bases at J, with 7 bases between the two ends. CDR3 coding DNA: TGTGCCTGGAGTGACTTGCCCTATGGCTACACCCTC. Translating it yields CAWSDLPYGYTL.

This clone was observed at least ten times. Other DNA sequences in the sample encode the same CDR3. In DNA form, the CDR3 reads TGTGCCAGCAGTGAAGGAGACAGGACGAGCACAGATACGCAGTATTTT. This gives the protein CASSEGDRTSTDTQYF. The gene calls are TRBV2 and TRBJ2-3, with a tentative D call TRBD1 (6 bases). There are 16 residues in the CDR3. V shed 1 base and J shed 0 bases, with 11 bases lying between them. Germline lookup yields CDR1 SNHLY and CDR2 FYNNEI.

The rearrangement uses TRBV6-6 and TRBJ2-1, with 12 bases aligning to TRBD2. The V gene's germline CDR1 is MNHNY and CDR2 SVGAGI (reference sequence). This CDR3 region has 20 residues. V lost 2 bases and J lost 5; bases outside the gene matches: 16. Written as DNA, the CDR3 is TGTGCCAGCAGTTACCCGTCTGGGACTAGCGGGTACCGAGGGGACAATGAGCAGTTCTTC. Translated, it gives CASSYPSGTSGYRGDNEQFF.

As regards this clone: One junction end disagrees with the germline gene, perhaps due to a read error. V and J are TRBV20-1 and TRBJ2-1; a possible D gene is TRBD1 (6 bases). Looked up from germline, CDR1 is DFQATT and CDR2 is SNEGSKA (reference sequence). This CDR3 has 12 residues. The CDR3 here is CSSAPGDNEEFF. Written as DNA, the CDR3 is TGCAGCAGTGCACCAGGGGACAATGAGGAGTTCTTC.

This clone was counted at least ten times. The V and J genes are TRBV15 and TRBJ2-5, with TRBD1 matching over 7 bases. Germline loops: CDR1 LNHNV, CDR2 YYDKDF (reference sequence). V was pared by 0 bases and J by 2 bases, with 0 bases of the junction left unmatched. This CDR3 is 14 amino acids long. The CDR3 protein is CATSRDRGQETQYF. In DNA form, the CDR3 reads TGTGCCACCAGCAGAGACAGGGGGCAAGAGACCCAGTACTTC.

A few counts support this clone. CDR3 in DNA: TGTGCCAGCATGAAAGGCGTTTCCTACGAGGAGCAGTTCTTC. This codes for CASMKGVSYEEQFF. V is TRBV2 and J is TRBJ2-1; D call uncertain. Germline CDR1 reads SNHLY; CDR2 reads FYNNEI. Trimming took off 7 bases at V and 10 bases at J, with 20 bases between the two ends. The CDR3 consists of 14 residues.

The CDR3 DNA sequence: TGTGCCAGCAGCGGGCAGGGGGCGGTCTACGAGCAGTACTTC. Translated: CASSGQGAVYEQYF. The V call is TRBV11-2, the J call TRBJ2-7, with 8 bases identical to TRBD1. This CDR3 contains 14 residues. V lost 5 bases and J lost 3; bases outside the gene matches: 6. Germline V gene sequence: CDR1 SGHAT, CDR2 FQNNGV.

V and J are TRBV7-2 and TRBJ1-2; the D gene is possibly TRBD1 (5 bases). This CDR3 contains 14 residues. Germline assignment: CDR1 SGHTA and CDR2 FQGNSA. V lost 2 bases and J 4 bases, leaving 11 bases between the germline ends. Written as DNA, the CDR3 is TGTGCCAGCAGCTTATTTCAGGGAACCTATGGCTACACCTTC. This translates into CASSLFQGTYGYTF.

This clone was observed a few times. The junction does not match germline at one end; this may be a read error. The chain combines TRBV6-1 with TRBJ2-7; tentatively, D is TRBD1 (5 bases). CDR1 MNHNS and CDR2 SASEGT come from the germline V gene. The CDR3 is 14 amino acids. The CDR3 region has the DNA TGTGCCGGCAGTGGTGCTCCAGGGATCTACGAGCAGTACTTC. This gives the protein CAGSGAPGIYEQYF.

This rearrangement joins TRBV28 to TRBJ2-7, with a possible D match to TRBD2 (5 bases). CDR1 is MDHEN, CDR2 SYDVKM, per germline. Deletions cut 7 bases from V and 3 bases from J, with 13 bases between. The CDR3 runs 13 residues. As DNA, the CDR3 is TGTGCCAGCACCTCCGAGGGTCACTACGAGCAGTACTTC. Encoded protein: CASTSEGHYEQYF.

By sample fraction, this clone is medium-sized (0.01 to 0.1%). The chain is built from TRBV6-1 and TRBJ1-6, with 8 bases matching TRBD1. The germline V gene has CDR1 MNHNS and CDR2 SASEGT. The V segment lost 5 bases and the J segment 10 bases; nucleotides outside the gene matches: 7. The CDR3 loop spans 14 amino acids. CDR3 bases: TGTGCCAGCAGTTGGACAGGGCAGGACTCACCCCTCCACTTT. Its protein product is CASSWTGQDSPLHF.

Many counts were recorded for this clone. This sequence joins TRBV15 and TRBJ1-2, with a tentative D call TRBD1 (5 bases). The CDR3 contains 15 residues. Trimming stripped 5 bases from V and 6 bases from J, with 19 bases between. CDR1 and CDR2 (germline): LNHNV, YYDKDF (reference sequence). The CDR3 DNA sequence: TGTGCCACCAGCCCCCGGGGAAGGGGAGGCCATGGCTACACCTTC. It is translated as CATSPRGRGGHGYTF.

In this sample, this clone turned up many times. The V gene is TRBV28, the J gene TRBJ2-1; 9 bases map to TRBD2. This CDR3 is built from 15 residues. Per the germline V gene, CDR1 is MDHEN and CDR2 is SYDVKM. V lost 6 bases to trimming and J lost 8 bases; unmatched junction nucleotides: 11. The CDR3 loop is CASSRASGTDHEQFF. As DNA, the CDR3 is TGTGCCAGCAGCCGCGCTAGCGGGACTGACCATGAGCAGTTCTTC.

DNA for the CDR3: TGTGCCAGCAGTTACTCTGGGCTGTTCTCCTACGAGCAGTACTTC. Translating gives CASSYSGLFSYEQYF. The chain has TRBV6-5 and TRBJ2-7; D remains unclear. CDR1 is MNHEY and CDR2 is SVGAGI in the germline V gene. This CDR3 spans 15 amino acids. Trimming cost V 0 bases and J 0 bases, with 9 bases left between them.

The table lists this clone with many counts. This may come from a read error, since a much larger clone is one base off. The rearrangement uses TRBV5-1 and TRBJ2-7, with D perhaps matching TRBD2 (5 bases). CDR3 length: 16 amino acids. The germline gives CDR1 SGHRS, CDR2 YFSETQ. The CDR3, as DNA: TGCGTCAGCAGCTTGGAACGAGGGATGTCCGACTACGAGCAGTACTTC. This encodes CVSSLERGMSDYEQYF.